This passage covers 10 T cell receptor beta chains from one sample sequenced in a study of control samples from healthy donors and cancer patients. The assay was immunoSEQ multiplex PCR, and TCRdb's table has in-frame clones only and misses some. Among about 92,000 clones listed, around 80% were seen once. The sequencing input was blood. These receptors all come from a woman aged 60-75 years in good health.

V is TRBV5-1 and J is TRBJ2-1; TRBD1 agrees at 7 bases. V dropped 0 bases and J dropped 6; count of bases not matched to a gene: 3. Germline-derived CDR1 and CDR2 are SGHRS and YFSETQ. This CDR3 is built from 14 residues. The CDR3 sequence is CASSLGQGFNEQFF. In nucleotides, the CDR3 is TGCGCCAGCAGCTTGGGACAGGGTTTCAATGAGCAGTTCTTC.

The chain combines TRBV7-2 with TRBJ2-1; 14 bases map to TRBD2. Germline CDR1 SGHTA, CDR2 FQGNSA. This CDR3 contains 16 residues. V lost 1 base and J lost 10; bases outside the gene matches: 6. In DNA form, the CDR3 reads TGTGCCAGCAGCTTAGGACTAGCGGGGGGGCGTAGGGAGCAGTTCTTC. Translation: CASSLGLAGGRREQFF.

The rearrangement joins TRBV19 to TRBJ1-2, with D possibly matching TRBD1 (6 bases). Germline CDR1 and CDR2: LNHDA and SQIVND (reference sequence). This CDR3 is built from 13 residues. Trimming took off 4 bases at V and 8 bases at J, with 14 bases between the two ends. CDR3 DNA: TGTGCCAGTAGTACCCTCGGGGGGGCCGGCTACACCTTC. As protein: CASSTLGGAGYTF.

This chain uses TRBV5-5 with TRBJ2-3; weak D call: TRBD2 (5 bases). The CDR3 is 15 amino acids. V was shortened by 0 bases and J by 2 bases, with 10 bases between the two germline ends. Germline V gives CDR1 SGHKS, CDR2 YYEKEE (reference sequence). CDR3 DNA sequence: TGTGCCAGCAGCTTGGAACCGGGGAACACAGATACGCAGTATTTT. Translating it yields CASSLEPGNTDTQYF. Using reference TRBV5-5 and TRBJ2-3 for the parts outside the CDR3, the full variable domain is DAGVTQSPTHLIKTRGQQVTLRCSPISGHKSVSWYQQVLGQGPQFIFQYYEKEERGRGNFPDRFSARQFPNYSSELNVNALLLGDSALYLCASSLEPGNTDTQYFGPGTRLTVL.

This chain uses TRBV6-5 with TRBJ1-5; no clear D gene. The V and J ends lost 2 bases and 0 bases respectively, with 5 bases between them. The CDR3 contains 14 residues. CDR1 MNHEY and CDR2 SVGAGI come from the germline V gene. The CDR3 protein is CASSYGYSNQPQHF. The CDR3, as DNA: TGTGCCAGCAGTTACGGGTATAGCAATCAGCCCCAGCATTTT.

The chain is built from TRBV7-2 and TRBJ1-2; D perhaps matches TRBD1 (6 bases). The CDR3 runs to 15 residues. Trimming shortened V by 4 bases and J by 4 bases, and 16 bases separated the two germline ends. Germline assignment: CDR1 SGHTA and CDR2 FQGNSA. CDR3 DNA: TGTGCCAGCAGCTCCACTCCGGGGGCTGGCTATGGCTACACCTTC. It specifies CASSSTPGAGYGYTF.

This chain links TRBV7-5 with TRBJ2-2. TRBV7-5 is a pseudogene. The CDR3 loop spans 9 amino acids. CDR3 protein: CTEDTKLFF. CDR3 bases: TGTACGGAGGACACGAAGCTGTTTTTT.

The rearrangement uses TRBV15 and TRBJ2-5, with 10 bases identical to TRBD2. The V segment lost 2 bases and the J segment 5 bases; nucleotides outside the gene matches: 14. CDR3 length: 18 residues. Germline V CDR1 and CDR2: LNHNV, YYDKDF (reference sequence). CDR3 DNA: TGTGCCACCAGCAGATACCGTCGCCTAGCGGGAGTCGTGGAGACCCAGTACTTC. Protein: CATSRYRRLAGVVETQYF.

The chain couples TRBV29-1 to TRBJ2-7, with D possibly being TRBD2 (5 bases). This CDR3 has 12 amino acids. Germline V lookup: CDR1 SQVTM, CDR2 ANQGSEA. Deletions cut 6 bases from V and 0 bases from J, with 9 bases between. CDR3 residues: CSVSGTSYEQYF. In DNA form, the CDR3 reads TGCAGCGTGAGCGGAACCTCCTACGAGCAGTACTTC.

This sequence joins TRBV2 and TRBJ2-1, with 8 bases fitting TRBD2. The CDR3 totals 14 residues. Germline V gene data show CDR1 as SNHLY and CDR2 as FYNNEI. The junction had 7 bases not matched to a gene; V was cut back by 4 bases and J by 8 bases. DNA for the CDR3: TGTGCCAGCAGTGCGGGGGGGCCTCGGTATGAGCAGTTCTTC. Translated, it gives CASSAGGPRYEQFF. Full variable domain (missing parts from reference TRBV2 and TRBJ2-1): EPEVTQTPSHQVTQMGQEVILRCVPISNHLYFYWYRQILGQKVEFLVSFYNNEISEKSEIFDDQFSVERPDGSNFTLKIRSTKLEDSAMYFCASSAGGPRYEQFFGPGTRLTVL.